The entry that follows covers one TCR beta chain sequence. Its antigen remains unknown. The sample originates from a study of T cell responses to AZD1222 COVID-19 vaccine. Sequencing used immunoSEQ multiplex PCR; TCRdb keeps in-frame clones, though not all of them. The sample carries 100,000 to 150,000 clones, 90% recorded once. Germline loops: CDR1 SGHDT, CDR2 YYEEEE. The CDR3 length is 16 residues. The V end lost 1 base, the J end lost 3 bases, and 13 bases lay between the germline ends. Points from the study as a whole: Recipients of two AZD1222 doses showed rising Spike-specific TCR breadth and depth. Clonal diversity may have been underestimated, and the donors were mostly white British, with more females than males.

The specimen was peripheral blood, collected on day 0 of AZD1222 vaccination. The V gene is TRBV5-6, the J gene TRBJ2-2, with D possibly being TRBD1 (6 bases). The sequence was collected from an adult in good health. The DNA of the CDR3 is TGTGCCAGCAGCTTGTTCAGGGGTAGGGACACCGGGGAGCTGTTTTTT. Translation gives CASSLFRGRDTGELFF.